One and the same sample provided the 10 T cell receptor beta chains below, sequenced in a study of shared clonotypes between healthy human individuals. Naive CD8 cells lacked CD45RO and underwent positive selection for CCR7, leaving out terminally differentiated effector memory CD45RA+ cells. Clones were read by immunoSEQ multiplex PCR, and TCRdb kept only the in-frame ones, dropping some. The sample holds some 2.1 million clones; over 85% are singletons and the top ten take around 1.7%. Sequenced material: naive CD8+ T cells from PBMCs. The receptors stem from a man aged 18 to 30 in good health. Some clones in this sample may be carry-over from other donors' samples.

This chain joins TRBV13 and TRBJ1-3; maybe TRBD1 (5 bases). Per the germline V gene, CDR1 is PRHDT and CDR2 is FYEKMQ (reference sequence). The CDR3 consists of 15 residues. V was clipped by 2 bases and J by 6 bases, with 14 bases between them. The CDR3 sequence: CASSLPRRDANTIYF. The CDR3 nucleotides read TGTGCCAGCAGCTTACCCCGCAGGGATGCAAACACCATATATTTT.

This chain uses TRBV5-1 with TRBJ2-7; TRBD2 matches 12 bases. Germline CDR1 is SGHRS and CDR2 is YFSETQ. V lost 4 bases and J lost 11; bases outside the gene matches: 10. CDR3 size: 14 residues. CDR3 nucleotides: TGCGCCAGCAGCCCAGGTGTGGCTAGCGGGAGGGAGTACTTC. This codes for CASSPGVASGREYF.

The J gene is TRBJ2-6, the V gene TRBV27; D is unclear. The CDR3 length is 15 residues. Germline loops: CDR1 MNHEY, CDR2 SMNVEV (reference sequence). Trimming removed 6 bases from V and 4 bases from J, with 13 bases in between. The CDR3 sequence is CASSPRTPGANVLTF. In DNA, the CDR3 is TGTGCCAGCAGCCCCAGGACCCCGGGGGCCAACGTCCTGACTTTC.

The DNA of the CDR3 is TGTGCCAGCAGCTTAGGCCCTAGCGGGAGTAGTGCAGATACGCAGTATTTT. Protein: CASSLGPSGSSADTQYF. J is TRBJ2-3 and V is TRBV11-2, with 10 positions matching TRBD2. V dropped 1 base and J dropped 4; count of bases not matched to a gene: 8. CDR1 is SGHAT and CDR2 is FQNNGV in the germline V gene. This CDR3 region has 17 residues.

The rearrangement links TRBV11-3 to TRBJ1-4, with D tentatively TRBD1 (5 bases). The CDR3 spans 18 residues. The germline V and J ends were trimmed by 0 bases and 0 bases, with 14 bases remaining between them. Per the germline V gene, CDR1 is SGHNT and CDR2 is YENEEA. CDR3 amino acids: CASSLEGEGNATNEKLFF. Written as DNA, the CDR3 is TGTGCCAGCAGCTTAGAGGGGGAGGGGAATGCAACTAATGAAAAACTGTTTTTT. The whole variable domain, filled in from reference TRBV11-3 and TRBJ1-4, reads EAGVVQSPRYKIIEKKQPVAFWCNPISGHNTLYWYLQNLGQGPELLIRYENEEAVDDSQLPKDRFSAERLKGVDSTLKIQPAELGDSAVYLCASSLEGEGNATNEKLFFGSGTQLSVL.

The V call is TRBV6-1, the J call TRBJ1-2; 10 bases map to TRBD1. Germline lookup yields CDR1 MNHNS and CDR2 SASEGT. There are 13 residues in the CDR3. V gave up 11 bases and J gave up 4 bases; unmatched junction bases: 7. This CDR3 is CAGRDRGLYGYTF. The CDR3 DNA is TGTGCCGGCCGGGACAGGGGTCTCTATGGCTACACCTTC.

J is TRBJ2-3 and V is TRBV4-2; 10 nucleotides align to TRBD2. With 3 bases clipped from V and 4 bases from J, the junction kept 7 bases outside the gene matches. CDR1 is LGHNA, CDR2 YNFKEQ, per germline. The CDR3 is made up of 16 amino acids. The CDR3 loop is CASSHGAGGPADTQYF. CDR3 nucleotides: TGTGCCAGCAGCCATGGAGCGGGAGGGCCAGCAGATACGCAGTATTTT.

The chain has TRBV27 and TRBJ2-1; 9 bases are a match to TRBD2. Trimming at V came to 3 bases and at J to 6 bases, leaving 3 bases not matched to a gene. The CDR3 has 14 residues. The germline gives CDR1 MNHEY, CDR2 SMNVEV (reference sequence). The CDR3 here is CASSFFSGSNEQFF. The CDR3 nucleotides read TGTGCCAGCAGTTTCTTTAGCGGGAGCAATGAGCAGTTCTTC.

V and J are TRBV9 and TRBJ2-7, with no clear D. The CDR3 is 13 amino acids. From germline, CDR1 is SGDLS and CDR2 YYNGEE. V was trimmed by 2 bases and J by 5 bases, leaving 11 bases between them. The CDR3 here is CASSVSGIDEQYF. DNA for the CDR3: TGTGCCAGCAGCGTTAGTGGAATTGACGAGCAGTACTTC.

The chain recombines TRBV5-6 with TRBJ2-7, with 15 positions matching TRBD2. Losses at the gene ends were 0 bases for V and 6 bases for J; bases not matched to a gene: 10. Per germline, CDR1 SGHDT and CDR2 YYEEEE. The CDR3 has 18 amino acids. Here the CDR3 reads CASSLGAGLAGGPSEQYF. As DNA, the CDR3 is TGTGCCAGCAGCTTGGGGGCCGGACTAGCGGGAGGGCCCTCCGAGCAGTACTTC.